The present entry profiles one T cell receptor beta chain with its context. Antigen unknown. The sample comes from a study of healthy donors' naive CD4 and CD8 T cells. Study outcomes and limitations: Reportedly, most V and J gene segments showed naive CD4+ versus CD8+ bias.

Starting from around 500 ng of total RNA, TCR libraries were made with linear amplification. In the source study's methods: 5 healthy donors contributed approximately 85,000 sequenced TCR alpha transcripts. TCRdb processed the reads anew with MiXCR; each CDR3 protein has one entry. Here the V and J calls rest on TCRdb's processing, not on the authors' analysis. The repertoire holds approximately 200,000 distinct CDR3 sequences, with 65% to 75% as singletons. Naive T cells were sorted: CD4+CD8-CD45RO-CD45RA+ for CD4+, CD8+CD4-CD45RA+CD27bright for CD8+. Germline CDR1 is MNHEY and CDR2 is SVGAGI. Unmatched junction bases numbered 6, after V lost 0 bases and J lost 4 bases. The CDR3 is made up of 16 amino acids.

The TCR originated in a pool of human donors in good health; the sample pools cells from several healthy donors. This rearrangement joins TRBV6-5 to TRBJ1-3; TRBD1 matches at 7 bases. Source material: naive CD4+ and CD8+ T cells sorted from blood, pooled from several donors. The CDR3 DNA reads TGTGCCAGCAGTTACTCGCTACAGGGGCACGGAAACACCATATATTTT. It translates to CASSYSLQGHGNTIYF.